A single sample is the source of the 8 T cell receptor beta chains below, sequenced in a study of CXCR3-negative and CXCR3-positive naive CD8 T cells. The libraries of TRB cDNA were prepared using 5' RACE with UMI labels. TCRdb processed the 5' RACE reads again and assigns one entry to each CDR3 protein, with no DNA. The sample table sets out fewer than 55,000 distinct CDR3 sequences. Sequencing was done on a sample of naive CXCR3- CD8+ T cells from blood. Subset noted: CD45RO-CCR7+CD27+CD95- naive CD8+ T cells lacking CXCR3 (TNR3-). Receptor source: a human donor in good health. Some clones in this sample may be carry-over from other donors' samples.

CDR3 amino acids: CASTQSVSYEQYF. The rearrangement uses TRBV11-2 and TRBJ2-7. The length of the CDR3 is 13 residues. Germline loops: CDR1 SGHAT, CDR2 FQNNGV.

The J gene is TRBJ2-7, the V gene TRBV7-9; the D call of TRBD2 rests on TCRdb alone, since no DNA is present to check it. Germline V lookup: CDR1 SEHNR, CDR2 FQNEAQ (reference sequence). There are 13 residues in the CDR3. This CDR3 is CASIDSLSYEQYF.

The chain links TRBV7-2 to TRBJ2-7; TCRdb proposes TRBD1, but this gene call is untestable without DNA. Germline assignment: CDR1 SGHTA and CDR2 FQGNSA. The CDR3 has 14 residues. This chain's CDR3 is CASSPRAATYEQYF.

The V call is TRBV12-3 or TRBV12-4, the J call TRBJ1-1. The CDR3 is 11 amino acids. CDR3 protein: CASPGNTEAFF.

CDR3 region: CASSQVMGRGEQFF. The V and J genes are TRBV14 and TRBJ2-1; checking the TCRdb D call of TRBD1 is not possible without DNA. The CDR3 covers 14 residues. Germline V gene data show CDR1 as SGHDN and CDR2 as FVKESK.

The chain carries TRBV7-6 and TRBJ2-5; there is no DNA to check the TCRdb D call of TRBD2. The CDR3 runs 15 residues. Germline CDR1 SGHVS, CDR2 FNYEAQ. The CDR3 sequence: CASSFQAGGRETQYF.

The CDR3 sequence: CATTIGEHYEQYF. The chain recombines TRBV10-3 with TRBJ2-7; as DNA is missing, the TRBD1 call by TCRdb cannot be tested. The length of the CDR3 is 13 residues. The V gene's germline CDR1 is ENHRY and CDR2 SYGVKD.

V is TRBV12-3 or TRBV12-4 and J is TRBJ2-3. This CDR3 comprises 14 residues. Here the CDR3 reads CASTYWESTDTQYF.